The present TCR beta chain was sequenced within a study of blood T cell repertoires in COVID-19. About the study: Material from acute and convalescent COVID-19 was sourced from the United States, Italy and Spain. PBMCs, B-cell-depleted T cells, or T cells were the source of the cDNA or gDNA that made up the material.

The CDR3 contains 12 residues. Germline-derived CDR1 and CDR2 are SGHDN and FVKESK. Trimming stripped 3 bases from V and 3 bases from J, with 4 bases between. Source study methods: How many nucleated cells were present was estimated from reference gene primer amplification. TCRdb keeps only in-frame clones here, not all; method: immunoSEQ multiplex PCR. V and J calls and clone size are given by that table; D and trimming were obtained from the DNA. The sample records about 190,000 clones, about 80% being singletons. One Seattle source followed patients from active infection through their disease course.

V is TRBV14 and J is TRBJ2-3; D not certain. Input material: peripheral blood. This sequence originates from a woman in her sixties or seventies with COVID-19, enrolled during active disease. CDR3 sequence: CASSQRTDTQYF. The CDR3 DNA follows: TGTGCCAGCAGCCAGAGAACAGATACGCAGTATTTT.